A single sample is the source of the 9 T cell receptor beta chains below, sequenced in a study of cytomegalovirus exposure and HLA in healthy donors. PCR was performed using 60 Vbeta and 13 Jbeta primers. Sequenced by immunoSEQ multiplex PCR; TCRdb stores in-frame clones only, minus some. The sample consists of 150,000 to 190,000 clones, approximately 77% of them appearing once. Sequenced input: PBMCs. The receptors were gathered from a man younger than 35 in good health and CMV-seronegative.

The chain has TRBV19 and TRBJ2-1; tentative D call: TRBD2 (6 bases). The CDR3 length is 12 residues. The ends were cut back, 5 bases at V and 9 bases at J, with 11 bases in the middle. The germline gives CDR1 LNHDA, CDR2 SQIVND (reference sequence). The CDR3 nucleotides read TGTGCCAGTAGTCCGGAGGGAGCTGAGCAGTTCTTC. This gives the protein CASSPEGAEQFF. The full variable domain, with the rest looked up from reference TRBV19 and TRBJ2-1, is DGGITQSPKYLFRKEGQNVTLSCEQNLNHDAMYWYRQDPGQGLRLIYYSQIVNDFQKGDIAEGYSVSREKKESFPLTVTSAQKNPTAFYLCASSPEGAEQFFGPGTRLTVL.

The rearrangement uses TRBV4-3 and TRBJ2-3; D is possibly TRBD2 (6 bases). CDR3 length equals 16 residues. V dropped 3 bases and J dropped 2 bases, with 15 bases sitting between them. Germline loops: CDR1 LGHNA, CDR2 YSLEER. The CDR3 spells CASSHSYAGSTDTQYF. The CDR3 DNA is TGCGCCAGCAGCCACTCGTATGCGGGGTCCACAGATACGCAGTATTTT.

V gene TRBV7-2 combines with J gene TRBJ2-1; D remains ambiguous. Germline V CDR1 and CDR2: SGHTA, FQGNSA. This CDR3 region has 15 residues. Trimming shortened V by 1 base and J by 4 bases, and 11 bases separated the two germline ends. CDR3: CASSLGPEPYNEQFF. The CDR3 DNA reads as TGTGCCAGCAGCTTAGGACCGGAGCCATACAATGAGCAGTTCTTC.

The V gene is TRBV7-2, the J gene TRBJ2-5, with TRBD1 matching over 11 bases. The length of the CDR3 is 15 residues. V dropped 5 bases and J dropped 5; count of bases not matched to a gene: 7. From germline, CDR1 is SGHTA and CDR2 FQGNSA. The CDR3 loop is CASSDTRTGGETQYF. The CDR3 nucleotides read TGTGCCAGCAGCGACACCAGGACAGGGGGCGAGACCCAGTACTTC.

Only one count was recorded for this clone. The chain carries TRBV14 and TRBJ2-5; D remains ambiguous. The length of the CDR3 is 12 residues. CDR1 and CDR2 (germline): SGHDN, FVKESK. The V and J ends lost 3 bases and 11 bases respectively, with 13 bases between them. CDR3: CASSQMTTRQYF. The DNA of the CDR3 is TGTGCCAGCAGCCAGATGACAACCCGACAGTACTTC.

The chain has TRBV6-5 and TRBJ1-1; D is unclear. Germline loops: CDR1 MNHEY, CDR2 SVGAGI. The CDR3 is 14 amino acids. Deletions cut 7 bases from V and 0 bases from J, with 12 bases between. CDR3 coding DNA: TGTGCCAGCACGGGATCCCTCTTGAACACTGAAGCTTTCTTT. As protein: CASTGSLLNTEAFF.

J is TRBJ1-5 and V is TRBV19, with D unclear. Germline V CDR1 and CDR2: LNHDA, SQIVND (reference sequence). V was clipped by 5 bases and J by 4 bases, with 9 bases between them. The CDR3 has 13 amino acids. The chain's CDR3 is CASSQALNQPQHF. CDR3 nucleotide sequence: TGTGCCAGTAGTCAGGCCCTTAATCAGCCCCAGCATTTT.

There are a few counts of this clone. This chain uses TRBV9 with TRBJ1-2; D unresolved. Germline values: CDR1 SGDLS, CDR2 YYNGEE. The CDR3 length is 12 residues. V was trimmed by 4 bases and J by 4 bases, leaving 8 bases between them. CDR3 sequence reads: CASSSQPYGYTF. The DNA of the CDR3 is TGTGCCAGCAGCTCACAGCCCTATGGCTACACCTTC.

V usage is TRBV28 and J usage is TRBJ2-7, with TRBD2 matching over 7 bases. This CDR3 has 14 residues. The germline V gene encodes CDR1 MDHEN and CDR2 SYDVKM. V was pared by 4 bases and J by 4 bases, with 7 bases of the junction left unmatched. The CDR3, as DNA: TGTGCCAGCAGTTCAGGGACTATCGTGTACGAGCAGTACTTC. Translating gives CASSSGTIVYEQYF.